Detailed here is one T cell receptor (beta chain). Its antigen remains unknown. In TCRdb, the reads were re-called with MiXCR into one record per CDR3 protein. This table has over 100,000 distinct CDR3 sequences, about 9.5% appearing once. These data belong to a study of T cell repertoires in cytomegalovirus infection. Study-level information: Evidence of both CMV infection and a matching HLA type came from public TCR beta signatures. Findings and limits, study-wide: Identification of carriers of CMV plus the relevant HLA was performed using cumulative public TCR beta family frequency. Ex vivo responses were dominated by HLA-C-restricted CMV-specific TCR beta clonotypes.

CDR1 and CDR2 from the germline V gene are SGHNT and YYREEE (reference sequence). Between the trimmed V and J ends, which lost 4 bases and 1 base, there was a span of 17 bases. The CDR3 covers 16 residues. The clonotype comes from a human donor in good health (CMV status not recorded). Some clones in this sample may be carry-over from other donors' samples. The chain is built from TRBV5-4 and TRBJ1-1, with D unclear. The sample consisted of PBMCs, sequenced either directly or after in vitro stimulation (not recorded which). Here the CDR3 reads CASSTTLGGPNTEAFF. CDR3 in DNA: TGTGCCAGCAGCACTACTCTAGGAGGCCCGAACACTGAAGCTTTCTTT.